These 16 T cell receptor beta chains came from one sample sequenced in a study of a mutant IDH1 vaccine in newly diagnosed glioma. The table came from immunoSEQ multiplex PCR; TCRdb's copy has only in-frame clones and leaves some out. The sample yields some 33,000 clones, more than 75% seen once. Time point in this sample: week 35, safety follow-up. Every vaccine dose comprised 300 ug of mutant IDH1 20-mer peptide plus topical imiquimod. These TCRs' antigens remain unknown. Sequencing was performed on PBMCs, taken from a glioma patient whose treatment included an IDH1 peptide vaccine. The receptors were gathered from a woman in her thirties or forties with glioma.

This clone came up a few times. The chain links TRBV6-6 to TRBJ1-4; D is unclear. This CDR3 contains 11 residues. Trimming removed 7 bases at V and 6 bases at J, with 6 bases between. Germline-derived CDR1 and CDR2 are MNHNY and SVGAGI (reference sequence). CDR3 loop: CASNYDEKLFF. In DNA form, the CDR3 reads TGTGCCAGCAACTATGATGAAAAACTGTTTTTT.

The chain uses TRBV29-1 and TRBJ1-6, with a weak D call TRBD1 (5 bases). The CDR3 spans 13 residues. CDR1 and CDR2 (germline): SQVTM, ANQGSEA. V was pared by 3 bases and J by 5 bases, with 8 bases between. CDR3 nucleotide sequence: TGCAGCGTTGATACAGGAAATAATTCACCCCTCCACTTT. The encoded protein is CSVDTGNNSPLHF.

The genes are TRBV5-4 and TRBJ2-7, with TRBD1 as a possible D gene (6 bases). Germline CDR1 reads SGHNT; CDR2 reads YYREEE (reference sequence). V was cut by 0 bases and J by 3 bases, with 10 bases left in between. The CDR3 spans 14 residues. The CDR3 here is CASSLGTGFYEQYF. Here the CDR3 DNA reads TGTGCCAGCAGCTTGGGTACAGGGTTCTACGAGCAGTACTTC.

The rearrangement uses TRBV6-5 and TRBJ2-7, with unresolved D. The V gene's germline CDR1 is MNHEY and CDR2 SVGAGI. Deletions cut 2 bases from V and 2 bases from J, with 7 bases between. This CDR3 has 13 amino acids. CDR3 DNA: TGTGCCAGCAGTTACGGCAGGACCTACGAGCAGTACTTC. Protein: CASSYGRTYEQYF.

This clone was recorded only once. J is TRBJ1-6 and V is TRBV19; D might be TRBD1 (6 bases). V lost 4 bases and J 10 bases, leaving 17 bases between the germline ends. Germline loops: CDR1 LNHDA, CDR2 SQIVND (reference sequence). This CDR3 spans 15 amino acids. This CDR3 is CASSTQQGGKSPLHF. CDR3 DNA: TGTGCCAGTAGTACTCAACAGGGAGGGAAGTCACCCCTCCACTTT.

CDR3 nucleotides: TGTGCCAGCAGCTTAGCGGGGAGAAGGAACACCGGGGAGCTGTTTTTT. Residues: CASSLAGRRNTGELFF. This chain joins TRBV7-2 and TRBJ2-2, with D perhaps matching TRBD2 (5 bases). V lost 0 bases and J lost 1, with 9 bases in between. The CDR3 covers 16 residues. Germline V lookup: CDR1 SGHTA, CDR2 FQGNSA.

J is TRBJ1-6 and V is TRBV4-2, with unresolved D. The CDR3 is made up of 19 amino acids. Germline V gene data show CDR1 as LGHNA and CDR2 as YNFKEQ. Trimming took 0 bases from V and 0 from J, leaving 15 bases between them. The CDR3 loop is CASSQDRGISGSYNSPLHF. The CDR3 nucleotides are TGTGCCAGCAGCCAAGATCGAGGGATTTCGGGCTCCTATAATTCACCCCTCCACTTT.

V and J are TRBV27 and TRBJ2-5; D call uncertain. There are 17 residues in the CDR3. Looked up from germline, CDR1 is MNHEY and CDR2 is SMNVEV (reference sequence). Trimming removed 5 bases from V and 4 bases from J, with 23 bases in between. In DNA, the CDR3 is TGTGCCAGCAGTCCTGTTGTGGTCTTCGACGGGCCAGAGACCCAGTACTTC. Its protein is CASSPVVVFDGPETQYF.

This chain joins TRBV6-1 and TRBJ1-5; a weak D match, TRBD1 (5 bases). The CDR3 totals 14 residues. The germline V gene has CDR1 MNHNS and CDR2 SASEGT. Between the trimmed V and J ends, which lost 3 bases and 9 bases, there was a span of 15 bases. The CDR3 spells CASSDGGPLGPQHF. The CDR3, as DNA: TGTGCCAGCAGTGACGGGGGTCCCCTGGGGCCCCAGCATTTT.

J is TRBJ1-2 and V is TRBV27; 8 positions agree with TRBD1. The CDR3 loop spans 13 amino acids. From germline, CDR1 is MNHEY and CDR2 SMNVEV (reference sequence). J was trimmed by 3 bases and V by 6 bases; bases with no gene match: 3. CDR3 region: CASSPDRDYGYTF. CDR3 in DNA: TGTGCCAGCAGCCCGGACAGGGACTATGGCTACACCTTC.

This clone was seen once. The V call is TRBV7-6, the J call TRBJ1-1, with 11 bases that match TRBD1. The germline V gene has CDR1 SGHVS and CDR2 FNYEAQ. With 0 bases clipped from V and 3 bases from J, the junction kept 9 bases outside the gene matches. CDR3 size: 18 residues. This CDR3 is CASSLATGTGGRDTEAFF. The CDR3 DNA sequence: TGTGCCAGCAGCTTAGCAACCGGGACAGGGGGACGGGACACTGAAGCTTTCTTT.

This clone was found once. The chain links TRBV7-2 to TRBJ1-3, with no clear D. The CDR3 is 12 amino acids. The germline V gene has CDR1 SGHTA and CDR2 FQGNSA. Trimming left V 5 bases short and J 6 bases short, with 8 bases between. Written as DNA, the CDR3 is TGTGCCAGCAGCCCCCCTGTAAACACCATATATTTT. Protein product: CASSPPVNTIYF.

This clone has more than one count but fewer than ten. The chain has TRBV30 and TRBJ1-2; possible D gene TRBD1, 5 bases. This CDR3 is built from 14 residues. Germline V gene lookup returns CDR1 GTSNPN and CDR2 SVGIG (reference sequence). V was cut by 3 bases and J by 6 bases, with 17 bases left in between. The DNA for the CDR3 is TGTGCCTGGAGCCCCGGGACGGGTTTTGATGGCTACACCTTC. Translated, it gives CAWSPGTGFDGYTF.

The CDR3 region is CASSLGGVAGELFF. CDR3 nucleotides: TGTGCCAGCAGCTTAGGAGGGGTGGCCGGGGAGCTGTTTTTT. The J gene is TRBJ2-2, the V gene TRBV7-2; perhaps D is TRBD1 or TRBD2 (5 bases each). V shed 1 base and J shed 6 bases, with 9 bases lying between them. Looked up from germline, CDR1 is SGHTA and CDR2 is FQGNSA. The CDR3 length is 14 residues.

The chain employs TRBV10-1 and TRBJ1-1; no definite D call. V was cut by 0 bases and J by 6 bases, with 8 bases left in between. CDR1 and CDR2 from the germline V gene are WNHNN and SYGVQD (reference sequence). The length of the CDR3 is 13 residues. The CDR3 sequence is CASSESDTAEAFF. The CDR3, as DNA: TGCGCCAGCAGTGAGTCTGACACAGCTGAAGCTTTCTTT.

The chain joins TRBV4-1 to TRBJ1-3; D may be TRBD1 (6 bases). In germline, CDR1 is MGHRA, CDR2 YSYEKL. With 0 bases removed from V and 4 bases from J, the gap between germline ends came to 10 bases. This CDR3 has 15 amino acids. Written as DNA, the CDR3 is TGCGCCAGCAGCCAAGATCCCACAGGGGGAAACACCATATATTTT. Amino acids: CASSQDPTGGNTIYF.